This TCR beta chain emerged from a study of early T cells in non-severe SARS-CoV-2 infection. Background on the study: Chains stayed unpaired after sequencing of bulk RNA from unsorted whole blood.

This clonotype was observed many times. Its antigen remains unidentified. This CDR3 is built from 14 residues. Germline V gives CDR1 WSHSY, CDR2 SAAADI. The V gene lost 3 bases and the J gene lost 4 bases, with 12 bases spanning the gap. Individually, cDNA molecules had unique molecular identifiers attached to them. One entry per CDR3 protein, called by TCRdb with MiXCR from the 5' RACE reads. In the table there are under 35,000 distinct CDR3 sequences, more than 6% of which are singletons. Study results and caveats: Database matching using VDJdb favored anti-spike CD8 responses, with private and CD4 specificities left missing.

The TCR originated in an adult who was a healthcare worker with PCR-confirmed SARS-CoV-2 infection or an uninfected control (not recorded which). The chain has TRBV10-2 and TRBJ1-1; D might be TRBD1 (6 bases). Sample: whole blood. CDR3 DNA sequence: TGCGCCAGCAGTGACAGGGGAGAAAGCACTGAAGCTTTCTTT. It encodes CASSDRGESTEAFF.